The 15 T cell receptor beta chains listed next were all sequenced from one sample in a study of blood T cell repertoires in COVID-19. Only in-frame clones appear in the TCRdb table, and some are missing; sequencing was by immunoSEQ multiplex PCR. The sample has about 300,000 clones, under 90% seen once. The source material was PBMCs or T cells enriched from blood (not recorded which). These TCRs come from a woman aged 18-29 years who had recovered from COVID-19.

The rearrangement joins TRBV10-3 to TRBJ1-1; TRBD1 matches 10 bases. After removal of 10 bases from V and 5 bases from J, the junction contained 13 bases not matched to a gene. The CDR3 has 15 residues. Germline CDR1 is ENHRY and CDR2 is SYGVKD. DNA of the CDR3: TGTGCCAGCACCGGGACAGGGGTTTCGAGGACTGAAGCTTTCTTT. This translates into CASTGTGVSRTEAFF.

Here the CDR3 DNA reads TGTGCCAGCAGCTCTAAGACAGGGGACGGCTACACCTTC. This gives the protein CASSSKTGDGYTF. The rearrangement uses TRBV7-9 and TRBJ1-2; TRBD1 matches 8 bases. Losses at the gene ends were 4 bases for V and 8 bases for J; bases not matched to a gene: 6. This CDR3 has 13 residues. Germline CDR1 is SEHNR and CDR2 is FQNEAQ (reference sequence).

The chain is built from TRBV18 and TRBJ2-1; TRBD2 matches at 9 bases. CDR3 length: 20 residues. Germline trimming cut 3 bases from V and 4 bases from J; bases unmatched to any gene: 19. Looked up from germline, CDR1 is KGHSH and CDR2 is LQKENI. For the CDR3, the DNA is TGTGCCAGCTCACCGGGAATAGCGGGGGCGGGATCCTTCTTATACAATGAGCAGTTCTTC. Translating gives CASSPGIAGAGSFLYNEQFF. The complete variable domain, with remaining parts taken from reference TRBV18 and TRBJ2-1, reads NAGVMQNPRHLVRRRGQEARLRCSPMKGHSHVYWYRQLPEEGLKFMVYLQKENIIDESGMPKERFSAEFPKEGPSILRIQQVVRGDSAAYFCASSPGIAGAGSFLYNEQFFGPGTRLTVL.

The chain combines TRBV5-6 with TRBJ1-5, with 7 positions matching TRBD1. CDR3 length: 16 amino acids. Germline V gene lookup returns CDR1 SGHDT and CDR2 YYEEEE. J lost 0 bases, V lost 0 bases, and 3 bases had no gene match. In nucleotides, the CDR3 is TGTGCCAGCAGCTTGGCGGACAGGATTAGCAATCAGCCCCAGCATTTT. Amino acids: CASSLADRISNQPQHF.

The gene calls are TRBV10-2 and TRBJ1-2, with 8 bases lining up with TRBD1. The junction had 11 bases not matched to a gene; V was cut back by 6 bases and J by 2 bases. This CDR3 comprises 16 residues. CDR1 WSHSY and CDR2 SAAADI come from the germline V gene. The CDR3 spells CASSGQGRPPNYGYTF. The CDR3 DNA sequence: TGCGCCAGCAGCGGACAGGGACGACCACCCAACTATGGCTACACCTTC.

The chain employs TRBV28 and TRBJ2-1, with D maybe TRBD1 (6 bases). Looked up from germline, CDR1 is MDHEN and CDR2 is SYDVKM. Trimming removed 4 bases at V and 3 bases at J, with 16 bases between. This CDR3 has 16 residues. The CDR3 reads CASSSRRGQVYNEQFF. The CDR3 region has the DNA TGTGCCAGCAGTTCACGTCGGGGACAAGTCTACAATGAGCAGTTCTTC.

The chain links TRBV30 to TRBJ2-7; 8 bases map to TRBD1. Germline V gene sequence: CDR1 GTSNPN, CDR2 SVGIG (reference sequence). V shed 3 bases and J 6 bases; nucleotides not matched to a gene: 10. The CDR3 is made up of 14 amino acids. The CDR3 DNA reads as TGTGCCTGGAGGGGGCGACAGGGGCTCCCCGAGCAGTACTTC. It is translated as CAWRGRQGLPEQYF.

The V gene is TRBV21-1, the J gene TRBJ1-5; the listed D gene, TRBD1, was not tested against the DNA. TRBV21-1 is given as a pseudogene. The CDR3 runs 16 residues. The CDR3 sequence: CASSNVPGQGNQPQHF. CDR3 in DNA: TGTGCCAGCAGCAACGTCCCGGGACAGGGGAATCAGCCCCAGCATTTT.

The V gene is TRBV27, the J gene TRBJ2-7; 15 bases fit TRBD2. Germline CDR1 reads MNHEY; CDR2 reads SMNVEV (reference sequence). V was pared by 4 bases and J by 4 bases, with 5 bases of the junction left unmatched. CDR3 length: 16 residues. This CDR3 reads CASSSGTSGRPYEQYF. The CDR3, as DNA: TGTGCCAGCAGTTCGGGGACTAGCGGGAGGCCGTACGAGCAGTACTTC.

The V call is TRBV6-6, the J call TRBJ1-3; weak D call: TRBD1 (5 bases). This CDR3 spans 16 amino acids. The V and J ends lost 2 bases and 2 bases respectively, with 13 bases between them. Germline loops: CDR1 MNHNY, CDR2 SVGAGI (reference sequence). CDR3 region: CASSYLYDRAGNTIYF. The CDR3 DNA follows: TGTGCCAGCAGTTACCTGTACGACAGAGCTGGAAACACCATATATTTT.

The chain links TRBV28 to TRBJ1-1, with TRBD1 as a possible D gene (6 bases). The CDR3 runs to 14 residues. V lost 2 bases and J lost 4, with 11 bases in between. The germline V gene has CDR1 MDHEN and CDR2 SYDVKM. The CDR3 DNA reads TGTGCCAGCAGTTTAAGAGGGGGGGCCACTGAAGCTTTCTTT. It is translated as CASSLRGGATEAFF.

The chain uses TRBV9 and TRBJ2-1, with 7 bases lining up with TRBD1. V was clipped by 3 bases and J by 4 bases; unmatched bases: 7. This CDR3 spans 15 amino acids. In germline, CDR1 is SGDLS, CDR2 YYNGEE. Written as DNA, the CDR3 is TGTGCCAGCAGCGCTTCCGGGACAGAGTACAATGAGCAGTTCTTC. It codes for CASSASGTEYNEQFF.

The V call is TRBV29-1, the J call TRBJ1-4; D is possibly TRBD1 (6 bases). Germline V gene lookup returns CDR1 SQVTM and CDR2 ANQGSEA. V lost 6 bases and J 8 bases, leaving 16 bases between the germline ends. The CDR3 has 13 amino acids. The CDR3 here is CSVGGSGGEKLFF. In DNA, the CDR3 is TGCAGCGTAGGGGGATCGGGGGGCGAAAAACTGTTTTTT.

V usage is TRBV15 and J usage is TRBJ1-2; 7 bases map to TRBD1. CDR3 length: 15 residues. The J segment lost 4 bases and the V segment lost 3 bases, leaving 8 bases of the junction unmatched. CDR1 is LNHNV, CDR2 YYDKDF, per germline (reference sequence). The CDR3 reads CATSRGQSTSYGYTF. The CDR3 coding sequence is TGTGCCACCAGCAGGGGACAGAGTACAAGCTATGGCTACACCTTC.

The rearrangement links TRBV4-1 to TRBJ2-7; TRBD2 agrees at 9 bases. Germline CDR1 is MGHRA and CDR2 is YSYEKL. The CDR3 runs to 17 residues. Trimming removed 0 bases from V and 5 bases from J; junction bases left unmatched: 11. The DNA of the CDR3 is TGCGCCAGCAGCCAAGATAGTAGCGGGGGACTCCTCGACGAGCAGTACTTC. Translation gives CASSQDSSGGLLDEQYF.